A selection of T cell receptor beta chains follows, all from one sample in a study of cytomegalovirus exposure and HLA in healthy donors. Generated by immunoSEQ multiplex PCR, the TCRdb table keeps only in-frame clones and is missing some. This table has 74,000 or so clones, 77% appearing once. The specimen sequenced was PBMCs. These receptors came from a man aged 50-59 years in good health and CMV-seropositive. The CDR3 runs from the conserved cysteine through the conserved F or W. Fields, in order: clone size, V gene, J gene, D gene, CDR3 protein, CDR3 DNA. The D gene is left open where the match is weak. The listing skips clone size in some rows; elsewhere it reads once, few, many or a size class.

clone size: NA; V gene: TRBV14; J gene: TRBJ2-7; D gene: TRBD2; CDR3 protein: CASSQIAGATYEQYF; CDR3 DNA: TGTGCCAGCAGCCAAATAGCGGGAGCAACCTACGAGCAGTACTTC
clone size: NA; V gene: TRBV10-1; J gene: TRBJ2-4; D gene: NA; CDR3 protein: CASRDTATGIQYF; CDR3 DNA: TGCGCCAGCAGGGACACAGCAACCGGCATTCAGTACTTC
clone size: NA; V gene: TRBV18; J gene: TRBJ1-4; D gene: NA; CDR3 protein: CASSLQGGSTNEKLFF; CDR3 DNA: TGTGCCAGCTCACTACAGGGTGGGTCGACTAATGAAAAACTGTTTTTT
clone size: NA; V gene: TRBV10-1; J gene: TRBJ2-2; D gene: NA; CDR3 protein: CASSDGGTSDTGELFF; CDR3 DNA: TGCGCCAGCAGTGACGGGGGAACCTCGGACACCGGGGAGCTGTTTTTT
clone size: few; V gene: TRBV11-3; J gene: TRBJ2-7; D gene: NA; CDR3 protein: CASSLSGSHYEQYF; CDR3 DNA: TGTGCCAGCAGCTTAAGTGGGAGCCATTACGAGCAGTACTTC
clone size: NA; V gene: TRBV2; J gene: TRBJ2-1; D gene: TRBD2; CDR3 protein: CASSIAGGPYNEQFF; CDR3 DNA: TGTGCCAGCAGTATAGCGGGAGGGCCGTACAATGAGCAGTTCTTC
clone size: NA; V gene: TRBV15; J gene: TRBJ2-3; D gene: TRBD2; CDR3 protein: CATSIGAGSSTDTQYF; CDR3 DNA: TGTGCCACCAGCATAGGAGCGGGGAGTAGCACAGATACGCAGTATTTT
clone size: NA; V gene: TRBV13; J gene: TRBJ2-1; D gene: TRBD2; CDR3 protein: CASRRGTSGTYNEQFF; CDR3 DNA: TGTGCCAGCAGGCGGGGGACTAGCGGAACCTACAATGAGCAGTTCTTC
clone size: NA; V gene: TRBV4-1; J gene: TRBJ2-1; D gene: NA; CDR3 protein: CASSQGHSAYNEQFF; CDR3 DNA: TGCGCCAGCAGCCAAGGACATAGCGCGTACAATGAGCAGTTCTTC
clone size: NA; V gene: TRBV7-9; J gene: TRBJ1-2; D gene: NA; CDR3 protein: CASSFEINYGYTF; CDR3 DNA: TGTGCCAGCAGCTTCGAGATTAACTATGGCTACACCTTC
clone size: NA; V gene: TRBV11-3; J gene: TRBJ1-2; D gene: NA; CDR3 protein: CASSSSGWGRDYGYTF; CDR3 DNA: TGTGCCAGCAGCTCGTCCGGATGGGGCAGGGACTATGGCTACACCTTC
clone size: NA; V gene: TRBV18; J gene: TRBJ2-7; D gene: NA; CDR3 protein: CASSPGDSYEQYF; CDR3 DNA: TGTGCCAGCTCACCGGGCGACTCCTACGAGCAGTACTTC
clone size: NA; V gene: TRBV7-2; J gene: TRBJ2-3; D gene: NA; CDR3 protein: CASSSGIQRGTDTQYF; CDR3 DNA: TGTGCCAGCAGCTCCGGAATACAGCGGGGCACAGATACGCAGTATTTT
clone size: NA; V gene: TRBV7-2; J gene: TRBJ1-5; D gene: NA; CDR3 protein: CASSDRNSNQPQHF; CDR3 DNA: TGTGCCAGCAGCGATAGAAACAGCAATCAGCCCCAGCATTTT
clone size: NA; V gene: TRBV11-3; J gene: TRBJ2-5; D gene: TRBD1; CDR3 protein: CASSLATGLETQYF; CDR3 DNA: TGTGCCAGCAGCTTAGCGACAGGGTTAGAGACCCAGTACTTC
clone size: NA; V gene: TRBV25-1; J gene: TRBJ2-7; D gene: TRBD1; CDR3 protein: CASREGGDEQYF; CDR3 DNA: TGTGCCAGCAGGGAAGGGGGCGACGAGCAGTACTTC
clone size: NA; V gene: TRBV5-1; J gene: TRBJ2-5; D gene: TRBD2; CDR3 protein: CASSSTSGRETQYF; CDR3 DNA: TGCGCCAGCAGCTCAACTAGCGGGAGAGAGACCCAGTACTTC
clone size: NA; V gene: TRBV27; J gene: TRBJ2-1; D gene: NA; CDR3 protein: CASTDGGNYNEQFF; CDR3 DNA: TGTGCCAGCACCGACGGAGGGAACTACAATGAGCAGTTCTTC
clone size: NA; V gene: TRBV27; J gene: TRBJ2-3; D gene: NA; CDR3 protein: CASSFTSPQGGTDTQYF; CDR3 DNA: TGTGCCAGCAGTTTCACTAGCCCCCAGGGGGGTACAGACACGCAGTATTTT
clone size: NA; V gene: TRBV11-3; J gene: TRBJ1-5; D gene: NA; CDR3 protein: CASSVNQPQHF; CDR3 DNA: TGTGCCAGTTCGGTTAATCAGCCCCAGCATTTT
clone size: NA; V gene: TRBV25-1; J gene: TRBJ1-1; D gene: NA; CDR3 protein: CASSEGAYTEAFF; CDR3 DNA: TGTGCCAGCAGTGAGGGGGCTTATACTGAAGCTTTCTTT
clone size: NA; V gene: TRBV7-2; J gene: TRBJ1-1; D gene: TRBD1; CDR3 protein: CASSPRQGAMNTEAFF; CDR3 DNA: TGTGCCAGCAGCCCCCGACAGGGGGCAATGAACACTGAAGCTTTCTTT
clone size: once; V gene: TRBV7-3; J gene: TRBJ2-6; D gene: TRBD2; CDR3 protein: CASSPSSGGNSGANVLTF; CDR3 DNA: TGTGCCAGCAGCCCCTCTAGCGGGGGCAACTCTGGGGCCAACGTCCTGACTTTC
clone size: NA; V gene: TRBV7-9; J gene: TRBJ2-1; D gene: NA; CDR3 protein: CASSLEGLKSEQFF; CDR3 DNA: TGTGCCAGCAGCTTAGAAGGACTGAAGAGTGAGCAGTTCTTC
clone size: NA; V gene: TRBV2; J gene: TRBJ1-2; D gene: TRBD1; CDR3 protein: CASSESRGLYGYTF; CDR3 DNA: TGTGCCAGCAGTGAAAGTAGGGGGCTTTATGGCTACACCTTC
clone size: NA; V gene: TRBV9; J gene: TRBJ1-4; D gene: TRBD1; CDR3 protein: CASSVGWGRGRTNEKLFF; CDR3 DNA: TGTGCCAGCAGCGTAGGATGGGGCAGGGGGCGAACTAATGAAAAACTGTTTTTT
clone size: NA; V gene: TRBV18; J gene: TRBJ2-7; D gene: NA; CDR3 protein: CASSPDISYEQYF; CDR3 DNA: TGTGCCAGCTCACCTGACATCTCCTACGAGCAGTACTTC
clone size: NA; V gene: TRBV6-5; J gene: TRBJ1-5; D gene: TRBD1; CDR3 protein: CASRLNRGPDQPQHF; CDR3 DNA: TGTGCCAGCAGACTTAACAGGGGACCCGATCAGCCCCAGCATTTT
clone size: few; V gene: TRBV30; J gene: TRBJ1-1; D gene: NA; CDR3 protein: CAWIGRQYTEAFF; CDR3 DNA: TGTGCCTGGATTGGGAGGCAATACACTGAAGCTTTCTTT
clone size: NA; V gene: TRBV5-4; J gene: TRBJ2-5; D gene: TRBD1; CDR3 protein: CASSLGTGVGETQYF; CDR3 DNA: TGTGCCAGCAGCTTGGGGACAGGGGTGGGAGAGACCCAGTACTTC
clone size: NA; V gene: TRBV5-1; J gene: TRBJ2-7; D gene: NA; CDR3 protein: CASSLDSRAPYEQYF; CDR3 DNA: TGCGCCAGCAGCTTGGACAGCCGAGCCCCCTACGAGCAGTACTTC
clone size: NA; V gene: TRBV29-1; J gene: TRBJ1-1; D gene: TRBD1; CDR3 protein: CSTETGAVREAFF; CDR3 DNA: TGCAGCACCGAGACAGGGGCCGTGCGTGAAGCTTTCTTT
clone size: few; V gene: TRBV7-9; J gene: TRBJ1-5; D gene: TRBD1; CDR3 protein: CASSTDRVHQPQHF; CDR3 DNA: TGTGCCAGCAGCACGGACAGGGTGCATCAGCCCCAGCATTTT
clone size: NA; V gene: TRBV7-3; J gene: TRBJ1-1; D gene: TRBD1; CDR3 protein: CASSGTGTENTEAFF; CDR3 DNA: TGTGCCAGCAGCGGCACCGGGACAGAAAACACTGAAGCTTTCTTT
clone size: NA; V gene: TRBV6-1; J gene: TRBJ1-5; D gene: NA; CDR3 protein: CASSEFGGSNQPQHF; CDR3 DNA: TGTGCCAGCAGTGAGTTCGGGGGTAGCAATCAGCCCCAGCATTTT